The present TCR beta chain was sequenced within a study of blood T cell repertoires in COVID-19. Germline-derived CDR1 and CDR2 are SGHKS and YYEKEE (reference sequence). V was shortened by 5 bases and J by 1 base, with 9 bases between the two germline ends. This CDR3 spans 13 amino acids. Using immunoSEQ multiplex PCR, the repertoire was profiled, and TCRdb retains in-frame clones only, with some absent. This table holds about 150,000 clones, nearly 80% found once. This chain joins TRBV5-5 and TRBJ1-1; D might be TRBD1 (6 bases). The sequenced sample consisted of peripheral blood. The receptor was isolated from a man at least 80 years old with acute or convalescent COVID-19. The CDR3 reads CASSSQGNTEAFF. DNA of the CDR3: TGTGCCAGCAGTTCACAGGGGAACACTGAAGCTTTCTTT.